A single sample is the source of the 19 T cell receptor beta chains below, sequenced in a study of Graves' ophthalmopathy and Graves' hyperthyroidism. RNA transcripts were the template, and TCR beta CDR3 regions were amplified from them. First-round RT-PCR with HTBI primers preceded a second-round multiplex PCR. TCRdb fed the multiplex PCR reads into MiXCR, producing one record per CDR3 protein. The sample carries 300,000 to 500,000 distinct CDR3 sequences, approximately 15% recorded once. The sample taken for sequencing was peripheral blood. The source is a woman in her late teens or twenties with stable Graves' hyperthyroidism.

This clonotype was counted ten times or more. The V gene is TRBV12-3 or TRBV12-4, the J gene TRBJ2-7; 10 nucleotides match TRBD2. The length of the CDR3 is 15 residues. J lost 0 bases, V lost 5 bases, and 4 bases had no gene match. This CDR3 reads CASSQRGGVSYEQYF. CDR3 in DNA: TGTGCCAGCAGTCAGCGGGGGGGAGTCTCCTACGAGCAGTACTTC.

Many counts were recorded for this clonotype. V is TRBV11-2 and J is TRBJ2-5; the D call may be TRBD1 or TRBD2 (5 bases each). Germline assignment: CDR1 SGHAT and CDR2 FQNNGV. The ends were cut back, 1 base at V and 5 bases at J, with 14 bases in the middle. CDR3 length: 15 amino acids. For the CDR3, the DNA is TGTGCCAGCAGCTTAGGGCTGGGGGACCGGGAGACCCAGTACTTC. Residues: CASSLGLGDRETQYF.

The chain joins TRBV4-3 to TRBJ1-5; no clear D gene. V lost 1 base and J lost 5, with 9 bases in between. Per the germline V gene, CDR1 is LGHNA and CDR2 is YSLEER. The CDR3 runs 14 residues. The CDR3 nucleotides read TGCGCCAGCAGCCAAGGAGGGCCTCATCAGCCCCAGCATTTT. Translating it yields CASSQGGPHQPQHF.

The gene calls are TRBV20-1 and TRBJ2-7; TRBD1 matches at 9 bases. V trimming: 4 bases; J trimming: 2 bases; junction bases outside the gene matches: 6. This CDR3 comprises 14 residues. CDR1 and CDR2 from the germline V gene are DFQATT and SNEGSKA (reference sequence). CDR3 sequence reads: CSAISRQGAYEQYF. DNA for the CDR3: TGCAGTGCTATCAGTCGACAGGGGGCCTACGAGCAGTACTTC.

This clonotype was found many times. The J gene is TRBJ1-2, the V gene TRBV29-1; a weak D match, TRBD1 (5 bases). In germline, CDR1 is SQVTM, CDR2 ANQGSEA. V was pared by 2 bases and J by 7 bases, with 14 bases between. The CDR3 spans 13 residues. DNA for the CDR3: TGCAGCGTTGAATCAGGGCTTGGGCTTGGCTACACCTTC. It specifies CSVESGLGLGYTF.

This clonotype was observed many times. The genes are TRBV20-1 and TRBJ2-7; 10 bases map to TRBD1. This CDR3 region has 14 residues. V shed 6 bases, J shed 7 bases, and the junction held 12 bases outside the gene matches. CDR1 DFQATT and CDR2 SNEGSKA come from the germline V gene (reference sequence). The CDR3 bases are TGCAGTGCGAGGAAGGGACAGGGGTTTAAAGAGCAGTACTTC. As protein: CSARKGQGFKEQYF.

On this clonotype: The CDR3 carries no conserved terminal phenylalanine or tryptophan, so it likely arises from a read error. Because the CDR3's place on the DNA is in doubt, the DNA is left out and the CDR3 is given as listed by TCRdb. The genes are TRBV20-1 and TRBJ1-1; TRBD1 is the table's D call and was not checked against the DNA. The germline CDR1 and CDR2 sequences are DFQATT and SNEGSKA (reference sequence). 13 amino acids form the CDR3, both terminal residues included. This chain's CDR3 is CRVKDRVNTEACY.

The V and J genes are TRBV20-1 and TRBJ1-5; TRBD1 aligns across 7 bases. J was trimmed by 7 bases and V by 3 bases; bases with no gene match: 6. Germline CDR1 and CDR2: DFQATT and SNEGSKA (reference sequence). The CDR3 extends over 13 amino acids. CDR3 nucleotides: TGCAGTGCTAGTGAGGGGGCAAGGCAGCCCCAGCATTTT. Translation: CSASEGARQPQHF.

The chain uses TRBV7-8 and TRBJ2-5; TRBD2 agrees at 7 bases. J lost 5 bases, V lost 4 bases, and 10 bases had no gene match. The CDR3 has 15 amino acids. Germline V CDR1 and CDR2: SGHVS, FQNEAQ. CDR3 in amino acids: CASSSLLPSGETQYF. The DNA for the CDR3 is TGTGCCAGCAGCTCCCTGCTACCTAGCGGTGAGACCCAGTACTTC.

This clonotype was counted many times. Written as DNA, the CDR3 is TGCGCCAGCAGCCAAGGCGGTGGGGGCGGGGGAGCTTTCTTT. This codes for CASSQGGGGGGAFF. The chain links TRBV4-1 to TRBJ1-1; a weak D match, TRBD1 (6 bases). CDR1 is MGHRA and CDR2 is YSYEKL in the germline V gene. V shed 1 base and J shed 10 bases, with 16 bases lying between them. The CDR3 runs to 14 residues.

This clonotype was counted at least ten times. DNA of the CDR3: TGTGCCAGCAGTCCGCCTCGGACTTTTGACACTGAAGCTTTCTTT. Protein sequence: CASSPPRTFDTEAFF. The gene calls are TRBV12-3 or TRBV12-4 and TRBJ1-1; D gene unclear. The germline V and J ends were trimmed by 5 bases and 3 bases, with 16 bases remaining between them. This CDR3 region has 15 residues.

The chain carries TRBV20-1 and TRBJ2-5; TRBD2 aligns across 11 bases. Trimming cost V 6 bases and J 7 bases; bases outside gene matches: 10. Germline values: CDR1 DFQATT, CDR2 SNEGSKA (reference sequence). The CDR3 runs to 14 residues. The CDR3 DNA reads TGCAGTGCCCCTCTAGCGGGGGGCTTCGGGACCCAGTACTTC. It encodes CSAPLAGGFGTQYF.

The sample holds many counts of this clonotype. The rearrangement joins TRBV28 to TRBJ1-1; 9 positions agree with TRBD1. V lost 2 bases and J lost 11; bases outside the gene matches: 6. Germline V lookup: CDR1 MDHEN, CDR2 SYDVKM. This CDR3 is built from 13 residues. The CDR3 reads CASSLVGTGLAFF. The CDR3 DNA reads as TGTGCCAGCAGTTTAGTGGGGACAGGGCTGGCTTTCTTT. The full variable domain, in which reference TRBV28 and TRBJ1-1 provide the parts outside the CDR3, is DVKVTQSSRYLVKRTGEKVFLECVQDMDHENMFWYRQDPGLGLRLIYFSYDVKMKEKGDIPEGYSVSREKKERFSLILESASTNQTSMYLCASSLVGTGLAFFGQGTRLTVV.

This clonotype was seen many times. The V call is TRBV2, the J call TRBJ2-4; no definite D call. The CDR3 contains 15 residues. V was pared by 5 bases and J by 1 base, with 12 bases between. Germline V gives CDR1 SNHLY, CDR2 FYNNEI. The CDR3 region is CASSQDLRAKNIQYF. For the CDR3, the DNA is TGTGCCAGCAGTCAGGACCTGAGGGCCAAAAACATTCAGTACTTC.

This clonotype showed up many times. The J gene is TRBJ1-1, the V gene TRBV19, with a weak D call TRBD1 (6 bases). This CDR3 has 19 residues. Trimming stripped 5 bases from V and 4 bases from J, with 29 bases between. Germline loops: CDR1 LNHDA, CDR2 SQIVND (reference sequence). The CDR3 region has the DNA TGTGCCAGTAGTCCCCCCAGTCGGCCTGGGGGCCAACACTTCACTGAAGCTTTCTTT. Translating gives CASSPPSRPGGQHFTEAFF.

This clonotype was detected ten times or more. Written as DNA, the CDR3 is TGTGCCAGCAGTTTATTGACTAGCGGCCAAGAGACCCAGTACTTC. It specifies CASSLLTSGQETQYF. The chain couples TRBV12-3 or TRBV12-4 to TRBJ2-5, with 9 bases identical to TRBD2. The CDR3 has 15 amino acids. V dropped 2 bases and J dropped 1; count of bases not matched to a gene: 2.

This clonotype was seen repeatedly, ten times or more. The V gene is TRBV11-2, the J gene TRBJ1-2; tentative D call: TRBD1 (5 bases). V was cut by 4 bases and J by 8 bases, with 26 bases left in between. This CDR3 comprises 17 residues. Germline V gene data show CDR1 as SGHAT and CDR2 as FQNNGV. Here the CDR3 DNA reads TGTGCCAGCAGCTCGGATCGATTTGGGGCCTACATAACCGGCTACACCTTC. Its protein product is CASSSDRFGAYITGYTF.

In nucleotides, the CDR3 is TGCGCCAGCAGTAGCGGGGCCACCGGGGAGCTGTTTTTT. This gives the protein CASSSGATGELFF. The chain uses TRBV5-1 and TRBJ2-2, with TRBD2 matching over 8 bases. This CDR3 region has 13 residues. CDR1 and CDR2 (germline): SGHRS, YFSETQ. V lost 5 bases, J lost 4 bases, and 1 base stayed unmatched.

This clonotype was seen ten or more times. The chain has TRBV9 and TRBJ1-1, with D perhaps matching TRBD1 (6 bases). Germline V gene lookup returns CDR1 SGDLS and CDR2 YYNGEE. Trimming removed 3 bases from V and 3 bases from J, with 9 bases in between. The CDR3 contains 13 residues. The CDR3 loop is CASSAKGDTEAFF. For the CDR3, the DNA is TGTGCCAGCAGCGCCAAGGGGGACACTGAAGCTTTCTTT. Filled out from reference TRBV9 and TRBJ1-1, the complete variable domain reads DSGVTQTPKHLITATGQRVTLRCSPRSGDLSVYWYQQSLDQGLQFLIQYYNGEERAKGNILERFSAQQFPDLHSELNLSSLELGDSALYFCASSAKGDTEAFFGQGTRLTVV.